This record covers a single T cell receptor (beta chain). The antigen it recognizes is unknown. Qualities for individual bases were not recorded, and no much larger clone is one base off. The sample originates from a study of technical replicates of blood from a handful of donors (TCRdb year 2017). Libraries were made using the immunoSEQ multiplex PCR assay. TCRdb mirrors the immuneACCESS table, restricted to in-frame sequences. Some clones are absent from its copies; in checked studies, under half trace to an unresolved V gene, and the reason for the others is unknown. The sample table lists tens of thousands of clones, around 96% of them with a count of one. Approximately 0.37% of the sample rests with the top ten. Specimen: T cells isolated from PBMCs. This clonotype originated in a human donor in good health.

The nucleotide sequence is TGTGCCAGCAGTTTTACAGGGGGGAACACTGAAGCTTTCTTT. This translates into CASSFTGGNTEAFF. This chain is built from TRBV27 and TRBJ1-1, and TRBD1 matches 8 of the central bases. Including the terminal cysteine and phenylalanine, the CDR3 comprises 14 residues. The entry retains the CDR3 DNA only, 42 bases that are in frame from base 1. CDR1 and CDR2, per the germline V gene (reference sequence), are MNHEY and SMNVEV. Ends trimmed: V by 3 bases, J by 1 base; bases unmatched to a gene: 1.